These T cell receptor beta chains were read from a single sample in a study of early T cells in non-severe SARS-CoV-2 infection. TCRdb ran MiXCR on the 5' RACE reads and lists one entry per CDR3 protein. There are 55,000 to 75,000 distinct CDR3 sequences in the sample; under 15% occur only once, and about 1.3% lies in the top ten. The material sequenced was whole blood. The receptors were gathered from an adult who was a healthcare worker with PCR-confirmed SARS-CoV-2 infection or an uninfected control (not recorded which). Each CDR3 is given with its conserved first and last residue. D genes are given only for firm matches. Some rows mark clone size as missing; the rest say once, few, many or name a class of expanded clone.

clone_size d_call cdr3_length j_call v_call cdr3_nt cdr3_aa
many - 14 TRBJ1-2 TRBV28 TGTGCCAGCAGTTTAGGGCAGGGGATCCATGGCTACACCTTC CASSLGQGIHGYTF
many - 15 TRBJ2-2 TRBV27 TGTGCCAGCAGCCATAGGTTCGCGAACACCGGGGAGCTGTTTTTT CASSHRFANTGELFF
many TRBD1 18 TRBJ2-5 TRBV5-1 TGCGCCAGCAGCTTGGCTGCGACAGGGGCGAGGGGCCGAGAGACCCAGTACTTC CASSLAATGARGRETQYF
- - 12 TRBJ1-1 TRBV28 TGTGCCAGCAGTTTAGCCCCCCTAGGAGCTTTCTTT CASSLAPLGAFF
- - 16 TRBJ2-3 TRBV9 TGTGCCAGCAGCCCCCAGGAAGCGTCTTGGGCAGATACGCAGTATTTT CASSPQEASWADTQYF
many - 16 TRBJ2-1 TRBV28 TGTGCCAGCAGTTTAGGCGGATGGGCAGGTGACAATGAGCAGTTCTTC CASSLGGWAGDNEQFF
- - 14 TRBJ2-1 TRBV28 TGTGCCACCACCGGGACCCTACTTAACAATGAGCAGTTCTTC CATTGTLLNNEQFF
many TRBD2 16 TRBJ2-7 TRBV6-6 TGTGCCAGCAGTTCTCCGGGACTAGCGGGGAGCTACGAGCAGTACTTC CASSSPGLAGSYEQYF
many TRBD1 11 TRBJ2-1 TRBV7-9 TGTGCCAGCAGCCGACAGGGGTGGCAGTTCTTC CASSRQGWQFF
few - 16 TRBJ2-3 TRBV6-2/TRBV6-3 TGTGCCAGCAGTTACGAGCCAGGGACCCCAACAGATACGCAGTATTTT CASSYEPGTPTDTQYF
- TRBD2 18 TRBJ2-3 TRBV20-1 TGCAGTGCTAGAGACGCCCCTCTACTAGCGGTGTGGGCAGATACGCAGTATTTT CSARDAPLLAVWADTQYF
many - 15 TRBJ2-5 TRBV6-2/TRBV6-3 TGTGCCAGCAGGCGCCGTGGGGTCCGGCAAGAGACCCAGTACTTC CASRRRGVRQETQYF
many - 15 TRBJ2-5 TRBV6-2/TRBV6-3 TGTGCCAGCAGTTCCGCCGGGGATTATCAAGAGACCCAGTACTTC CASSSAGDYQETQYF
many TRBD1 15 TRBJ1-1 TRBV11-2 TGTGCCAGCAGCTACGCCGGGACAGGGTTTACTGAAGCTTTCTTT CASSYAGTGFTEAFF
many - 12 TRBJ1-1 TRBV29-1 TGCAGCGTTGTCGAAGTCACTACTGAAGCTTTCTTT CSVVEVTTEAFF
many - 14 TRBJ2-7 TRBV7-9 TGTGCCAGCAGCTTAGTCGGCAGGGACTACGAGCAGTACTTC CASSLVGRDYEQYF
many - 16 TRBJ2-3 TRBV20-1 TGCAGTGCTAGAGCTCCCCCGGGCTGGGAGACAGATACGCAGTATTTT CSARAPPGWETDTQYF
many TRBD1 16 TRBJ2-7 TRBV27 TGTGCCAGCAGTTACAACGGACAGGCCAGCTCCTACGAGCAGTACTTC CASSYNGQASSYEQYF
many - 13 TRBJ1-1 TRBV29-1 TGCAGCGTTTACAGTGACCGGGGCACTGAAGCTTTCTTT CSVYSDRGTEAFF
many - 12 TRBJ2-5 TRBV18 TGTGCCAGCTCACCACTCCAAGAGACCCAGTACTTC CASSPLQETQYF
many - 12 TRBJ2-1 TRBV6-6 TGTGCCAGCAGCCCACCTCAGGGGGAGCAGTTCTTC CASSPPQGEQFF
few - 12 TRBJ1-4 TRBV28 TGTGCCAGCAGTCCAACCGTTGAAAAACTGTTTTTT CASSPTVEKLFF
many - 17 TRBJ1-5 TRBV6-1 TGTGCCAGCAGGGTTCACTCCTCACTGGGGGCCCCGGAGCCCCAGCATTTT CASRVHSSLGAPEPQHF
few TRBD1 14 TRBJ2-7 TRBV20-1 TGCAGTGCCAGACTGCTGACAGGGGTACACGAGCAGTACTTC CSARLLTGVHEQYF
- - 12 TRBJ2-1 TRBV7-2 TGTGCCAGCAGATTATTGGGGAATGAGCAGTTCTTC CASRLLGNEQFF
many TRBD1 13 TRBJ1-2 TRBV12-3/TRBV12-4 TGTGCCAGCAGATCGGACAGGGCCGATGGCTACACCTTC CASRSDRADGYTF
many - 14 TRBJ1-2 TRBV20-1 TGCAGTGGCAATAGCCCGGGACGGAGCTATGGCTACACCTTC CSGNSPGRSYGYTF
many - 14 TRBJ2-3 TRBV18 TGTGCCAGCTCACCCCCTCCCGGGCATGATACGCAGTATTTT CASSPPPGHDTQYF
- - 11 TRBJ2-1 TRBV6-5 TGTGCCAGCAGGGAATACAATGAGCAGTTCTTC CASREYNEQFF
many TRBD2 13 TRBJ2-4 TRBV2 TGTGCCAGCAGTGAGGGGGGGTTCAACATTCAGTACTTC CASSEGGFNIQYF
many - 15 TRBJ1-2 TRBV6-2/TRBV6-3 TGTGCCAGCAGTTACGGTTGGCAGGGGTTTGGAGGCTACACCTTC CASSYGWQGFGGYTF
many - 14 TRBJ2-1 TRBV19 TGTGCCAGTAGTATTCCCGACCTCGACAATGAGCAGTTCTTC CASSIPDLDNEQFF
many - 17 TRBJ2-1 TRBV3-1 TGTGCCAGCAGCCAAGAATTCGGGAGAAGGCCCTACAATGAGCAGTTCTTC CASSQEFGRRPYNEQFF
few - 11 TRBJ2-7 TRBV6-2/TRBV6-3 TGTGCCAGCAGTGTGGTCCACGAGCAGTACTTC CASSVVHEQYF
many - 15 TRBJ1-1 TRBV18 TGTGCCAGCTCACGGGACTTCAGGGTGAACACTGAAGCTTTCTTT CASSRDFRVNTEAFF
many - 13 TRBJ1-1 TRBV29-1 TGCAGCGCTGGGTGGGGGGCGAACACTGAAGCTTTCTTT CSAGWGANTEAFF
- - 14 TRBJ2-3 TRBV12-3/TRBV12-4 TGTGCCAGCAGACCGGGGGGCGGGGCAGATACGCAGTATTTT CASRPGGGADTQYF
many TRBD2 12 TRBJ2-7 TRBV12-3/TRBV12-4 TGTGCCAGCAGCCGAGGACTAGCCGAGCAGTACTTC CASSRGLAEQYF
few - 11 TRBJ2-7 TRBV27 TGTGCCAGCACCCAGGGGAGCGAGCAGTACTTC CASTQGSEQYF
many - 18 TRBJ2-1 TRBV28 TGTGCCAGCAGTTCAATCCCAGATACGGGCAAATTGTACAATGAGCAGTTCTTC CASSSIPDTGKLYNEQFF